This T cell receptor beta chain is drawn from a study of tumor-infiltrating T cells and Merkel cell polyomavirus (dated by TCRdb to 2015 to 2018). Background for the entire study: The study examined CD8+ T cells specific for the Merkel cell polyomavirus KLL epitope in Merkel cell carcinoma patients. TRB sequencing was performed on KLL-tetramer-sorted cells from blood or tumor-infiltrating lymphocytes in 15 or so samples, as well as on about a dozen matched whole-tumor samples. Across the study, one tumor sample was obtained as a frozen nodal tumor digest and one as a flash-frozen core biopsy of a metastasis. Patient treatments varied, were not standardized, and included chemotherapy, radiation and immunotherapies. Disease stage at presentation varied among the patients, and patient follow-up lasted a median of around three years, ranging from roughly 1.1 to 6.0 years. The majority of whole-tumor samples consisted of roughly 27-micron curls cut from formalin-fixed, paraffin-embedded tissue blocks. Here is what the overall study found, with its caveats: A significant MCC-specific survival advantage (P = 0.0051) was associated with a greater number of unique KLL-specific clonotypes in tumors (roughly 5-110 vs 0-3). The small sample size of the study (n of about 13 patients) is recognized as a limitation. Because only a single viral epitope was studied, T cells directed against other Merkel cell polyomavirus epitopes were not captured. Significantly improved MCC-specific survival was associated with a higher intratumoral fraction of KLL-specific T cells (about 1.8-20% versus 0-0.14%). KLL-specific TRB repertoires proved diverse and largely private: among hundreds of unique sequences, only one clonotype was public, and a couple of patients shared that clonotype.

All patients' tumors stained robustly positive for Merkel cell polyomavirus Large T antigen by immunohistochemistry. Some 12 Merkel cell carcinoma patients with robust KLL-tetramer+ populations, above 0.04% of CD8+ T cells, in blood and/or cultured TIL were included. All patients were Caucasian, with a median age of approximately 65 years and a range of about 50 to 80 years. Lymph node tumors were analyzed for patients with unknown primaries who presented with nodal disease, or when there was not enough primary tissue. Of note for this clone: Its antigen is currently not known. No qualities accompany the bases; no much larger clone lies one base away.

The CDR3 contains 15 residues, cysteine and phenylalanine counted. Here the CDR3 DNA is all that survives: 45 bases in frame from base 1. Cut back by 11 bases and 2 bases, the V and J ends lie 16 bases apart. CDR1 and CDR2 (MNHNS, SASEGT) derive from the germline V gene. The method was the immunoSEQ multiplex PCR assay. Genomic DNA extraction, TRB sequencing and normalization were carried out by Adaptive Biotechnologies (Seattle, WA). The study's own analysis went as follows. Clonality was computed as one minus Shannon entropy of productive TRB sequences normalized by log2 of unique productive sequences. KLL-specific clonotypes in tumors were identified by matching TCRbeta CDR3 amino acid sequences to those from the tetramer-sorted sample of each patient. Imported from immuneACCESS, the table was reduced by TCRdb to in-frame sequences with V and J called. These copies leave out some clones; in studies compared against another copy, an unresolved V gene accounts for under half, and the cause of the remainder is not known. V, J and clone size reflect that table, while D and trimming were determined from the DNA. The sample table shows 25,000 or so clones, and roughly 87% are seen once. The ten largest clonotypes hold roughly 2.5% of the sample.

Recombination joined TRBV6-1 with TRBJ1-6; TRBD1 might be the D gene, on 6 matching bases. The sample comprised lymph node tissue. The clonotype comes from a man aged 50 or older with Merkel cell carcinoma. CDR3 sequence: CALSNRDPYNSPLHF. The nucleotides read TGTGCCCTATCGAACAGGGACCCCTATAATTCACCCCTCCACTTT.